These 13 T cell receptor beta chains share one sample of origin, sequenced in a study of blood T cell repertoires in COVID-19. Libraries were prepared by immunoSEQ multiplex PCR; TCRdb keeps only in-frame clonotypes and omits some of them. The table has about 260,000 clones, about 80% seen once. The source material was peripheral blood. The receptor source for this set is a woman of 80 years or more with acute or convalescent COVID-19.

This clone was observed a few times. V usage is TRBV30 and J usage is TRBJ1-4, with 7 bases aligning to TRBD1. CDR3 length: 12 residues. Per germline, CDR1 GTSNPN and CDR2 SVGIG (reference sequence). The V and J ends lost 8 bases and 4 bases, in that order; junction bases with no gene match: 4. Here the CDR3 reads CAGRGDNEKLFF. CDR3 DNA: TGTGCCGGCAGGGGGGATAATGAAAAACTGTTTTTT.

This sequence joins TRBV6-1 and TRBJ1-2; 10 bases are a match to TRBD1. The CDR3 is 14 residues long. After removal of 2 bases from V and 7 bases from J, the junction contained 4 bases not matched to a gene. The germline V gene encodes CDR1 MNHNS and CDR2 SASEGT. The CDR3 spells CASSEKGQGVGYTF. The CDR3, as DNA: TGTGCCAGCAGTGAAAAAGGACAGGGGGTTGGCTACACCTTC.

The CDR3: CASSLVQNQPQHF. The DNA for the CDR3 is TGTGCCAGCAGTTTGGTTCAGAATCAGCCCCAGCATTTT. The chain links TRBV6-5 to TRBJ1-5; D not resolved. The CDR3 consists of 13 residues. Germline CDR1 MNHEY, CDR2 SVGAGI. With 4 bases removed from V and 4 bases from J, the gap between germline ends came to 8 bases.

The gene calls are TRBV19 and TRBJ2-5; the match to TRBD2 covers 8 bases. Germline-derived CDR1 and CDR2 are LNHDA and SQIVND (reference sequence). The CDR3 is made up of 15 amino acids. The J segment lost 5 bases and the V segment lost 8 bases, leaving 13 bases of the junction unmatched. The CDR3, as DNA: TGTGCCAGTCAATCCCGGGGGGGTAGTTATGAGACCCAGTACTTC. Its translation: CASQSRGGSYETQYF.

The gene calls are TRBV4-3 and TRBJ2-7, with 7 bases identical to TRBD2. Germline CDR1 LGHNA, CDR2 YSLEER. The J segment lost 4 bases and the V segment lost 6 bases, leaving 6 bases of the junction unmatched. The length of the CDR3 is 13 residues. CDR3 nucleotide sequence: TGCGCCAGCAGTGAGAGGGAGGGGTACGAGCAGTACTTC. Protein product: CASSEREGYEQYF.

The count of this clone is one. The chain couples TRBV7-2 to TRBJ1-1; maybe TRBD1 (6 bases). Per the germline V gene, CDR1 is SGHTA and CDR2 is FQGNSA. Trimming left V 4 bases short and J 1 base short, with 10 bases between. The CDR3 runs 14 residues. The CDR3 loop is CASSYATGNTEAFF. The CDR3 nucleotides read TGTGCCAGCAGCTACGCGACAGGGAACACTGAAGCTTTCTTT.

This clone was detected only once. The V gene is TRBV20-1, the J gene TRBJ2-7, with D hard to call. There are 11 residues in the CDR3. V shed 3 bases and J shed 4 bases, with 7 bases lying between them. Looked up from germline, CDR1 is DFQATT and CDR2 is SNEGSKA (reference sequence). As DNA, the CDR3 is TGCAGTGCTAGCCCTCTTTACGAGCAGTACTTC. The encoded protein is CSASPLYEQYF.

The chain combines TRBV19 with TRBJ1-6; 9 bases align to TRBD1. Trimming at V came to 4 bases and at J to 6 bases, leaving 4 bases not matched to a gene. In germline, CDR1 is LNHDA, CDR2 SQIVND (reference sequence). CDR3 length: 15 residues. The CDR3 DNA reads TGTGCCAGTAGTACGGACAGGGGTGGTAATTCACCCCTCCACTTT. The encoded protein is CASSTDRGGNSPLHF.

The gene calls are TRBV3-1 (or the pseudogene TRBV3-2) and TRBJ1-2; weak D call: TRBD1 (6 bases). V was shortened by 4 bases and J by 7 bases, with 16 bases between the two germline ends. Germline CDR1 LGHDT, CDR2 YNNKEL (reference sequence). The length of the CDR3 is 14 residues. The CDR3 region has the DNA TGTGCCAGCAGCCCTCGGGGGGCTCGGATTGGCTACACCTTC. This translates into CASSPRGARIGYTF.

In DNA form, the CDR3 reads TGTGCCAGCACCCCCAGGGGGCGCCAGTTTAATGAAAAACTGTTTTTT. This codes for CASTPRGRQFNEKLFF. The rearrangement links TRBV21-1 to TRBJ1-4; the table's D gene call, TRBD1, was not cross checked with the DNA. TRBV21-1 is shown as a pseudogene. The length of the CDR3 is 16 residues.

V is TRBV6-5 and J is TRBJ1-1; D unclear. The CDR3 runs 13 residues. Trimming took 7 bases from V and 4 from J, leaving 13 bases between them. Germline V gene data show CDR1 as MNHEY and CDR2 as SVGAGI. DNA of the CDR3: TGTGCCAGCACCGCGGTTCTTGGCACTGAAGCTTTCTTT. This sequence encodes CASTAVLGTEAFF.

The V gene is TRBV2, the J gene TRBJ2-7; 8 bases are a match to TRBD1. J lost 3 bases, V lost 4 bases, and 8 bases had no gene match. The germline CDR1 and CDR2 sequences are SNHLY and FYNNEI. This CDR3 is built from 15 residues. The CDR3 spells CASSGALDRVYEQYF. For the CDR3, the DNA is TGTGCCAGCAGTGGAGCTTTGGACAGGGTCTACGAGCAGTACTTC. Using reference TRBV2 and TRBJ2-7 for the parts outside the CDR3, the full variable domain is EPEVTQTPSHQVTQMGQEVILRCVPISNHLYFYWYRQILGQKVEFLVSFYNNEISEKSEIFDDQFSVERPDGSNFTLKIRSTKLEDSAMYFCASSGALDRVYEQYFGPGTRLTVT.

The V and J genes are TRBV5-1 and TRBJ1-4; the D gene is possibly TRBD1 (6 bases). Germline values: CDR1 SGHRS, CDR2 YFSETQ. The CDR3 has 15 residues. The V end lost 0 bases, the J end lost 7 bases, and 13 bases lay between the germline ends. The CDR3 coding sequence is TGCGCCAGCAGCTTGGTTGGGGGCAGGGGTGAAAAACTGTTTTTT. This codes for CASSLVGGRGEKLFF. The full variable domain, in which reference TRBV5-1 and TRBJ1-4 provide the parts outside the CDR3, is KAGVTQTPRYLIKTRGQQVTLSCSPISGHRSVSWYQQTPGQGLQFLFEYFSETQRNKGNFPGRFSGRQFSNSRSEMNVSTLELGDSALYLCASSLVGGRGEKLFFGSGTQLSVL.